The present entry profiles one T cell receptor beta chain with its context. This entry is derived from a study of T cell changes during pregnancy in multiple sclerosis. Produced via immunoSEQ multiplex PCR; TCRdb's table is partial and in-frame only. Among 45,000 to 60,000 clones, roughly 90% were seen once, and the ten largest hold approximately 2.8%. Germline loops: CDR1 MNHEY, CDR2 SMNVEV (reference sequence). This CDR3 is built from 17 residues. Trimming took 2 bases from V and 2 from J; bases not matched to a gene: 9. This TCR was sampled from a female donor with multiple sclerosis, enrolled in a pregnancy study. This rearrangement joins TRBV27 to TRBJ2-3; 8 bases match TRBD2. The material sequenced was CD8+ T cells from peripheral blood mononuclear cells, taken before pregnancy. For the CDR3, the DNA is TGTGCCAGCAGTTTAATCGGGGGGGTGGACCACACAGATACGCAGTATTTT. It specifies CASSLIGGVDHTDTQYF.